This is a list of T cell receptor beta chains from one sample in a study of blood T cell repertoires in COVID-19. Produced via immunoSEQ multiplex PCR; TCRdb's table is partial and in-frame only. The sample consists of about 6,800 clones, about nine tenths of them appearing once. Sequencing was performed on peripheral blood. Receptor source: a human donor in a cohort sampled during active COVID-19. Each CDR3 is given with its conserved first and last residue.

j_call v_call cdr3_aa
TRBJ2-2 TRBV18 CASSPNGLAVNTGELFF
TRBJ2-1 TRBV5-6 CASCFGAGGGDEQFF
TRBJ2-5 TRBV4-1 CASKAGGLETQYF
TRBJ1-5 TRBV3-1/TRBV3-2 CASSQRGRGGETQHF
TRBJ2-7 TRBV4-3 CASSQEGGDSGYEQYF
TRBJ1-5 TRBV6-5 CASRPDRVQPQHF
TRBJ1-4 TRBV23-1 CASSQPLPGQGRRKLFF
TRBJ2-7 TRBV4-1 CASSPTGTSTYEQYF
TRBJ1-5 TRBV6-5 CASSSTAYNQPQHF
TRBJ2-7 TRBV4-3 CASSQDSSGIWEQYF
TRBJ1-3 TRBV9 CASSVETGGLGSGNTIYF
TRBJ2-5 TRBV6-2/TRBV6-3 CASSHRTGVWETQYF
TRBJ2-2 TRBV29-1 CSVSGTGGVGELFF
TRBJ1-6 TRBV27 CASSFGSDSPLHF
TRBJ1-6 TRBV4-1 CASSQDDFSYNSPLHF
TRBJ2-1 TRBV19 CASSPLVGQGSHEQFF
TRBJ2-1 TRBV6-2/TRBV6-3 CASSYIEFREQFF
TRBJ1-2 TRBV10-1 CASSAWRGSGYTF
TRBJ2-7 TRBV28 CASSLNTGTTGLVQYF
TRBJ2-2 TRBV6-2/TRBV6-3 CASSTRTSEYTGELFF
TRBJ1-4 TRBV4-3 CASSQGPSGRPTNEKLFF
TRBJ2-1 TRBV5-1 CASSAWGTNLAAIRVGSYNEQFF
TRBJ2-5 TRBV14 CASSPTRTSGTQETQYF
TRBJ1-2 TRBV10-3 CAIGQYGYTF
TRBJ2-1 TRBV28 CASSPDIQGLAGYEQFF
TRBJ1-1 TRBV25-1 CASSDGGVNTEAFF
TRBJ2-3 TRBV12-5 CASEPLAGDLGDTQYF
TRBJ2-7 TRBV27 CASSPIGGGRGYEQYF
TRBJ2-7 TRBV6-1 CASSEYRTASYEQYF
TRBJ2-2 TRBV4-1 CASSQGRLNTGELFF
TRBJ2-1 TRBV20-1 CSASGRGASRGHEQFF
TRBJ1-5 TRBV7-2 CASSPRGGPQPQHF
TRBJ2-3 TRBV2 CASSYTEDTQYF
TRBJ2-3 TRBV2 CASSGPAGLADTQYF
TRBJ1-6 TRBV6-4 CASSDGTGGSPLHF
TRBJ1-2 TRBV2 CASSEVLLIYGYTF
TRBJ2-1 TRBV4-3 CASSQDPQYRDEQFF
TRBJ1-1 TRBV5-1 CASSPQVSNTEAFF
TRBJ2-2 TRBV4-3 CASSRTSNAGELFF
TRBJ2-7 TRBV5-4 CASSGGTGSYEQYF
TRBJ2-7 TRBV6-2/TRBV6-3 CASSRLAGYEQYF
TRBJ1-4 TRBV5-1 CASRRPGGREKLFF